This T cell receptor beta chain was identified in a study of blood T cell repertoires in COVID-19. For the study at large: Whether acute or convalescent, the COVID-19 samples came from the United States, Italy and Spain. T cells, B-cell-depleted T cells, or PBMCs provided the cDNA or gDNA that served as material.

The ends were cut back, 3 bases at V and 8 bases at J, with 11 bases in the middle. This CDR3 contains 13 residues. Germline assignment: CDR1 ENHRY and CDR2 SYGVKD. During active infection, Seattle patients enrolled and were then monitored through disease. In the study's own analysis: Cell counts per sample came from amplifying reference gene primers. Assay: immunoSEQ multiplex PCR; the TCRdb copy retains only in-frame clones and omits some. V, J and clone size reflect that table, while D and trimming were determined from the DNA. Altogether about 160,000 clones are present, around 74% being singletons, with the ten largest covering around 8.1%.

Sequencing was carried out using peripheral blood. The clonotype was recovered from a woman aged 55-70 years with COVID-19, enrolled during active disease. The J gene is TRBJ2-4, the V gene TRBV10-3; possible D gene TRBD2, 5 bases. CDR3 residues: CAISDGGGDIQYF. In DNA form, the CDR3 reads TGTGCCATCAGTGATGGAGGTGGTGACATTCAGTACTTC.